The entry below describes one TCR beta chain. This sample was included in a study of shared clonotypes between healthy human individuals. Germline V lookup: CDR1 SGHAT, CDR2 FQNNGV. This CDR3 is 16 amino acids long. V was pared by 0 bases and J by 10 bases, with 16 bases between. Clones were sequenced by immunoSEQ multiplex PCR, and TCRdb holds only the in-frame ones, with some missing. The table has roughly 2 million clones, 90% to 95% seen once; the top ten hold more than 0.1%. Input material: naive CD4+ T cells sorted from blood. Subset: CD45RA+ positively selected. This receptor was obtained from a man aged 18 to 29 in good health. V gene TRBV11-2 combines with J gene TRBJ1-6, with a possible D match to TRBD1 (5 bases). In nucleotides, the CDR3 is TGTGCCAGCAGCTTAGATTACGGCCAGGGATTATCACCCCTCCACTTT. Translation gives CASSLDYGQGLSPLHF.